Listed below are T cell receptor beta chains from one sample, sequenced in a study of early T cells in non-severe SARS-CoV-2 infection. TCRdb called the 5' RACE reads again in MiXCR, with one record for every CDR3 protein. The table lists several thousand distinct CDR3 sequences, 4% to 5.5% of them singletons. The sequenced material came from whole blood. Receptors originate from an adult who was a healthcare worker with PCR-confirmed SARS-CoV-2 infection or an uninfected control (not recorded which). Each CDR3 is given with its conserved first and last residue. A D gene is named only where the DNA matches it firmly. A row's size may be missing; if present it is once, few, many or a size class.

abundance,v_gene,j_gene,d_gene,CDR3aa,CDR3nt
medium-sized,TRBV18,TRBJ2-1,TRBD2,CASSPNGVAGGLRNEQFF,TGTGCCAGCTCACCGAATGGGGTAGCGGGAGGCCTCCGGAATGAGCAGTTCTTC
medium-sized,TRBV6-1,TRBJ2-7,NA,CASSEWSYEQYF,TGTGCCAGCAGTGAATGGTCCTACGAGCAGTACTTC
many,TRBV5-8,TRBJ2-1,NA,CASSLWEASYNEQFF,TGTGCCAGCAGCTTGTGGGAAGCCTCCTACAATGAGCAGTTCTTC
many,TRBV7-9,TRBJ2-2,TRBD1,CASSSLTGGGGTGELFF,TGTGCCAGCAGCTCCTTAACAGGGGGCGGCGGCACCGGGGAGCTGTTTTTT
many,TRBV15,TRBJ1-3,NA,CATSRDQTGGNTIYF,TGTGCCACCAGCAGAGACCAAACGGGAGGAAACACCATATATTTT
medium-sized,TRBV29-1,TRBJ1-2,NA,CSVDGTSGYTF,TGCAGCGTTGACGGGACGAGTGGCTACACCTTC
many,TRBV12-3/TRBV12-4,TRBJ2-1,NA,CASRPRGNEQFF,TGTGCCAGCAGGCCCCGGGGGAATGAGCAGTTCTTC
many,TRBV11-2,TRBJ2-5,NA,CASSLPFRAYQETQYF,TGTGCCAGCAGCTTGCCGTTCCGAGCTTACCAAGAGACCCAGTACTTC
many,TRBV3-1,TRBJ2-5,TRBD1,CASSRERQGQGGETQYF,TGTGCCAGCAGCCGAGAACGACAGGGACAGGGAGGCGAGACCCAGTACTTC
NA,TRBV6-6,TRBJ2-2,TRBD1,CASSPTGTDGELFF,TGTGCCAGCAGTCCGACAGGGACGGACGGGGAGCTGTTTTTT
medium-sized,TRBV6-5,TRBJ2-2,NA,CASSKLAGAAGELFF,TGTGCCAGCAGCAAACTAGCCGGTGCCGCCGGGGAGCTGTTTTTT
medium-sized,TRBV7-2,TRBJ2-7,TRBD2,CASRLGGTSGAYEQYF,TGTGCCAGCAGGTTGGGAGGGACTAGCGGAGCCTACGAGCAGTACTTC
many,TRBV2,TRBJ2-1,TRBD2,CASRGTSGSYNEQFF,TGTGCCAGCAGAGGGACTAGCGGGAGTTACAATGAGCAGTTCTTC
medium-sized,TRBV5-6,TRBJ2-1,NA,CASSPRRYPLSVRDEQFF,TGTGCCAGCAGCCCCCGACGGTACCCCCTGAGCGTAAGGGATGAGCAGTTCTTC
few,TRBV20-1,TRBJ2-1,TRBD2,CSADPRTSARNEQFF,TGCAGTGCCGACCCCAGGACTAGCGCGAGGAATGAGCAGTTCTTC
medium-sized,TRBV11-2,TRBJ2-1,NA,CASSLNGGRVEQFF,TGTGCCAGCAGCTTAAACGGAGGAAGAGTTGAGCAGTTCTTC
many,TRBV20-1,TRBJ1-5,TRBD1,CSARTGGNQPQHF,TGCAGTGCCAGGACAGGGGGGAATCAGCCCCAGCATTTT
medium-sized,TRBV9,TRBJ2-3,NA,CASRLLEGSGTDTQYF,TGTGCCAGCCGACTACTAGAGGGGTCTGGCACAGATACGCAGTATTTT
many,TRBV11-2,TRBJ1-5,NA,CASSLSPQAPMHF,TGTGCCAGCAGCTTAAGCCCACAGGCCCCCATGCATTTT
many,TRBV7-9,TRBJ2-1,TRBD2,CASSVTGTSGNEQFF,TGTGCCAGCAGCGTAACCGGGACTAGCGGCAATGAGCAGTTCTTC
medium-sized,TRBV20-1,TRBJ2-3,NA,CSARADGRGTDTQYF,TGCAGTGCTAGAGCTGACGGGAGAGGCACAGATACGCAGTATTTT
many,TRBV11-2,TRBJ2-1,NA,CASSPIARRNEQFF,TGTGCCAGCAGCCCGATTGCGCGGAGGAATGAGCAGTTCTTC
medium-sized,TRBV12-5,TRBJ1-4,NA,CASGFGFGEEKLFF,TGTGCTAGTGGTTTTGGATTCGGGGAGGAAAAACTGTTTTTT
medium-sized,TRBV3-2,TRBJ2-5,NA,CARMLGGDGSSQYF,TGTGCCAGGATGTTGGGGGGGGATGGGTCTTCCCAGTACTTC
medium-sized,TRBV13,TRBJ1-3,NA,CASTSPGRMVDTIYF,TGTGCCAGCACCTCACCTGGACGTATGGTGGACACCATATATTTT
medium-sized,TRBV2,TRBJ1-2,NA,CASSEAGQGIGYTF,TGTGCCAGCAGTGAAGCCGGCCAGGGGATCGGCTACACCTTC
medium-sized,TRBV10-3,TRBJ2-1,TRBD2,CAISAGGGAYNEQFF,TGTGCCATCAGTGCGGGGGGAGGGGCCTACAATGAGCAGTTCTTC
many,TRBV19,TRBJ1-2,NA,CASSWGSLDGYTF,TGTGCCAGTAGTTGGGGATCCTTGGATGGCTACACCTTC
medium-sized,TRBV20-1,TRBJ2-7,TRBD2,CSAPRTSVSSYEQYF,TGCAGTGCTCCGAGGACTAGCGTTAGCTCCTACGAGCAGTACTTC
few,TRBV9,TRBJ2-5,NA,CASSVLEGYQETQYF,TGTGCCAGCAGCGTATTGGAGGGATACCAAGAGACCCAGTACTTC
medium-sized,TRBV20-1,TRBJ2-5,NA,CSARASSGQTQYF,TGCAGTGCTAGAGCCAGCAGCGGGCAGACCCAGTACTTC
medium-sized,TRBV7-6,TRBJ1-1,NA,CASSPLRMNTEAFF,TGTGCCAGCAGCCCGTTGCGGATGAACACTGAAGCTTTCTTT
many,TRBV6-6,TRBJ1-4,NA,CASRDRGQEKLFF,TGTGCCAGTCGTGACCGAGGGCAGGAAAAACTGTTTTTT
medium-sized,TRBV19,TRBJ1-2,NA,CASRGGASDTF,TGTGCCAGTAGGGGAGGGGCAAGTGACACCTTC
NA,TRBV6-1,TRBJ1-1,NA,CASWESLNTEAFF,TGTGCCAGCTGGGAGTCGTTGAACACTGAAGCTTTCTTT
many,TRBV19,TRBJ2-1,TRBD1,CASRKRTGGGDEQFF,TGTGCCAGTAGGAAGAGGACAGGGGGCGGGGATGAGCAGTTCTTC
medium-sized,TRBV12-3/TRBV12-4,TRBJ2-1,TRBD1,CASKQGKGNEQFF,TGTGCCAGCAAACAGGGGAAAGGAAATGAGCAGTTCTTC